Given below is one TCR beta chain in context. Which antigen it targets is not known. Base-call qualities are not available, and no considerably larger clone is one nucleotide away. Receptor libraries were prepared by the immunoSEQ multiplex PCR assay. The immuneACCESS repertoire file appears here via TCRdb, limited to in-frame rearrangements. These files lack a portion of the clones; in checked studies, under half of the deficit traces to unresolved V genes, and the cause of the others is not known. The sample profile shows 47,000 or so clones; around 94% of them were found once. The ten most abundant clones make up approximately 0.49% of the sample. The data originate from a study of T cell changes during pregnancy in multiple sclerosis (dated by TCRdb to about 2019). A note on the overall study: The study examined how the T cell repertoire changed over the course of pregnancy in women with multiple sclerosis.

Reading from cysteine to phenylalanine, the CDR3 counts 14 amino acids. Solely the CDR3 DNA is kept, with 42 bases framed from the first base. The trim is 0 bases for V and 6 bases for J, with a gap of 12 bases between the germline ends. The germline V gene provides CDR1 SGHVS and CDR2 FNYEAQ. The chain uses TRBV7-6 and TRBJ2-7, with TRBD2 tentatively as D gene (7 bases match). The sequence was obtained from a female donor with multiple sclerosis, enrolled in a pregnancy study. The sequenced sample was CD4+ T cells from peripheral blood mononuclear cells, obtained in the first trimester of pregnancy. The DNA reads TGTGCCAGCAGCTTAGCGCTGGGAGGGGGCGAGCAGTACTTC. This codes for CASSLALGGGEQYF.